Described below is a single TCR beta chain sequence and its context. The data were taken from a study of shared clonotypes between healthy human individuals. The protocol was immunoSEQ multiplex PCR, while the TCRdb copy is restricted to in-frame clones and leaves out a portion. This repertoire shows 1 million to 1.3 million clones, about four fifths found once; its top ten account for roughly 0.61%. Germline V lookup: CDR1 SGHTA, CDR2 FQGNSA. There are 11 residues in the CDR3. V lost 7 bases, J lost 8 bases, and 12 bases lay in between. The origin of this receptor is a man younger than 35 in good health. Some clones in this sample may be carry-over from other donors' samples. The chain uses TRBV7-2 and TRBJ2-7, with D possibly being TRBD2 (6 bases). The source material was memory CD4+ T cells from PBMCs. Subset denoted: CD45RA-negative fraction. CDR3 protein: CASTGGPQQYF. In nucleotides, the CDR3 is TGTGCCAGCACCGGAGGGCCCCAGCAGTACTTC.